These 13 T cell receptor beta chains share one sample of origin, sequenced in a study of identical twins. TCRdb called the 5' RACE reads again in MiXCR, with one record for every CDR3 protein. In the table there are 1.5 million to 2 million distinct CDR3 sequences, around 33% of which are singletons. Sequencing input: cord blood. The receptors were gathered from a newborn girl in good health.

The chain employs TRBV28 and TRBJ2-3; 9 bases are shared with TRBD2. V shed 3 bases and J 0 bases; nucleotides not matched to a gene: 7. Germline CDR1 and CDR2: MDHEN and SYDVKM. The CDR3 extends over 17 amino acids. CDR3 residues: CASSLRYGTSSTDTQYF. In DNA form, the CDR3 reads TGTGCCAGCAGTTTGAGGTACGGGACTAGCAGCACAGATACGCAGTATTTT.

The chain uses TRBV20-1 and TRBJ2-7; D might be TRBD2 (6 bases). The CDR3 loop spans 12 amino acids. The germline CDR1 and CDR2 sequences are DFQATT and SNEGSKA (reference sequence). The V and J ends lost 1 base and 6 bases respectively, with 10 bases between them. CDR3 bases: TGCAGTGCTAGAGCTCGACTAGGCGAGCAGTACTTC. Amino acid sequence: CSARARLGEQYF.

This clonotype was found many times. This chain links TRBV29-1 with TRBJ2-3; D remains ambiguous. This CDR3 spans 14 amino acids. Germline values: CDR1 SQVTM, CDR2 ANQGSEA. V lost 3 bases, J lost 1 base, and 11 bases lay in between. The CDR3 here is CSVDRPLRTDTQYF. For the CDR3, the DNA is TGCAGCGTTGACAGGCCCCTCCGCACAGATACGCAGTATTTT.

The chain combines TRBV25-1 with TRBJ2-7; 8 nucleotides align to TRBD2. The junction had 4 bases not matched to a gene; V was cut back by 1 base and J by 2 bases. The CDR3 is 15 residues long. The V gene's germline CDR1 is MGHDK and CDR2 SYGVNS. The CDR3 reads CASSELRGDAYEQYF. The CDR3 DNA sequence: TGTGCCAGCAGTGAATTGCGGGGGGACGCCTACGAGCAGTACTTC.

The rearrangement links TRBV4-2 to TRBJ2-2; TRBD2 is a possible D gene (5 bases). Germline-derived CDR1 and CDR2 are LGHNA and YNFKEQ. V was shortened by 4 bases and J by 0 bases, with 12 bases between the two germline ends. The CDR3 covers 16 residues. The CDR3 protein is CASSPRRAANTGELFF. CDR3 in DNA: TGTGCCAGCAGCCCCCGGAGAGCGGCGAACACCGGGGAGCTGTTTTTT.

J is TRBJ2-3 and V is TRBV20-1; D possibly corresponds to TRBD1 (5 bases). The V end lost 4 bases, the J end lost 8 bases, and 10 bases lay between the germline ends. The CDR3 extends over 11 amino acids. CDR1 is DFQATT, CDR2 SNEGSKA, per germline (reference sequence). CDR3 region: CSATGIGTQYF. CDR3 nucleotide sequence: TGCAGTGCTACAGGGATAGGTACGCAGTATTTT.

V and J are TRBV20-1 and TRBJ2-3; D gene unclear. The germline CDR1 and CDR2 sequences are DFQATT and SNEGSKA (reference sequence). The ends were cut back, 4 bases at V and 4 bases at J, with 15 bases in the middle. The CDR3 is made up of 14 amino acids. The CDR3 nucleotides read TGCAGTGCTACAAAACGGGTAGGCGCAGATACGCAGTATTTT. This sequence encodes CSATKRVGADTQYF.

This clonotype has more than one count but fewer than ten. The genes are TRBV6-1 and TRBJ1-1; D gene ambiguous. From germline, CDR1 is MNHNS and CDR2 SASEGT. The V end lost 4 bases, the J end lost 1 base, and 10 bases lay between the germline ends. The CDR3 runs to 14 residues. The DNA for the CDR3 is TGTGCCAGCAGTGTTGTCATCTGGAACACTGAAGCTTTCTTT. The encoded protein is CASSVVIWNTEAFF.

The chain has TRBV3-1 and TRBJ1-1; D ambiguous. Trimming removed 3 bases at V and 1 base at J, with 18 bases between. Germline CDR1 and CDR2: LGHDT and YNNKEL (reference sequence). The CDR3 consists of 17 residues. CDR3 in amino acids: CASSHAEEGPRNTEAFF. The CDR3, as DNA: TGTGCCAGCAGCCACGCGGAGGAGGGCCCAAGGAACACTGAAGCTTTCTTT.

The chain uses TRBV5-1 and TRBJ2-5, with TRBD1 identical over 7 bases. CDR1 and CDR2 (germline): SGHRS, YFSETQ. CDR3 length: 15 amino acids. V dropped 2 bases and J dropped 1; count of bases not matched to a gene: 5. CDR3 DNA sequence: TGCGCCAGCAGCTTAGGGACAGCCTCCCAAGAGACCCAGTACTTC. The encoded protein is CASSLGTASQETQYF.

This clonotype was counted many times. This chain connects TRBV20-1 to TRBJ1-2; D is possibly TRBD1 (6 bases). The CDR3 totals 13 residues. Germline lookup yields CDR1 DFQATT and CDR2 SNEGSKA (reference sequence). Deletions cut 4 bases from V and 6 bases from J, with 15 bases between. The DNA of the CDR3 is TGCAGTGCTATTATAGGGGGGCAAGATGGCTACACCTTC. Its protein product is CSAIIGGQDGYTF.

Ten or more counts support this clonotype. The genes are TRBV29-1 and TRBJ2-5; 8 bases fit TRBD1. V shed 5 bases and J 3 bases; nucleotides not matched to a gene: 5. This CDR3 is 13 amino acids long. Germline V CDR1 and CDR2: SQVTM, ANQGSEA. The CDR3 loop is CSVIRTGKETQYF. CDR3 coding DNA: TGCAGCGTTATCCGGACAGGGAAAGAGACCCAGTACTTC.

This clonotype was observed a handful of times. The chain joins TRBV7-2 to TRBJ2-5; 7 nucleotides line up with TRBD2. Germline V CDR1 and CDR2: SGHTA, FQGNSA. This CDR3 has 14 residues. The V and J ends lost 2 bases and 5 bases, in that order; junction bases with no gene match: 5. The CDR3 DNA follows: TGTGCCAGCAGCTTAACTAGCGCCCCGGAGACCCAGTACTTC. Translated: CASSLTSAPETQYF.